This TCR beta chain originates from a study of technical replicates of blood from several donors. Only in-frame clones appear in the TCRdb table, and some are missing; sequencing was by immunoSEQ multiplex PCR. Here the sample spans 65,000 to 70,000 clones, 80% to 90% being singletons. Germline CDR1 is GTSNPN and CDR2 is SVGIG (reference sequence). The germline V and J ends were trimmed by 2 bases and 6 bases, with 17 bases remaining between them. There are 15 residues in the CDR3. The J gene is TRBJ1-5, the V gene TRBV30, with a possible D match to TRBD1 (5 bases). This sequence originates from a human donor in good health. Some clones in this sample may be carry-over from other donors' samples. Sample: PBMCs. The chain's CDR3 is CAWSTLQGNGQPQHF. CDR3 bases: TGTGCCTGGAGTACTCTGCAGGGTAACGGTCAGCCCCAGCATTTT.